The 6 T cell receptor beta chains in this list originate from one sample, sequenced in a study of OX40 agonist ivuxolimab in advanced cancers. TCRdb's copy holds only in-frame clones and misses some; the assay was immunoSEQ multiplex PCR. The sample includes under 85,000 clones, about 88% of them seen just once. The sample consisted of CD4+ or CD8+ T cells sorted from blood, taken in a trial of the OX40 agonist ivuxolimab. The receptors stem from an adult with an advanced solid tumor such as melanoma, head and neck, liver or kidney cancer.

The chain has TRBV5-1 and TRBJ2-5, with D hard to call. CDR1 is SGHRS, CDR2 YFSETQ, per germline. The CDR3 totals 14 residues. Deletions cut 0 bases from V and 2 bases from J, with 8 bases between. CDR3: CASSLATLQETQYF. In nucleotides, the CDR3 is TGCGCCAGCAGCTTGGCCACGTTACAAGAGACCCAGTACTTC.

This rearrangement joins TRBV5-1 to TRBJ2-2, with 12 nucleotides matching TRBD1. V trimming: 6 bases; J trimming: 4 bases; junction bases outside the gene matches: 4. CDR1 and CDR2 (germline): SGHRS, YFSETQ. CDR3 length: 15 amino acids. CDR3 in DNA: TGCGCCAGCAACAGGGACAGGGGGCTCACCGGGGAGCTGTTTTTT. It encodes CASNRDRGLTGELFF.

The genes are TRBV18 and TRBJ2-4; D not certain. Germline CDR1 KGHSH, CDR2 LQKENI. Trimming removed 4 bases at V and 0 bases at J, with 13 bases between. CDR3 length: 16 amino acids. The CDR3 coding sequence is TGTGCCAGCTCACGCCTGGACCTGATAGCCAAAAACATTCAGTACTTC. This gives the protein CASSRLDLIAKNIQYF.

This chain joins TRBV19 and TRBJ1-4; no clear D. Germline V lookup: CDR1 LNHDA, CDR2 SQIVND (reference sequence). V lost 7 bases and J 7 bases, leaving 16 bases between the germline ends. The CDR3 sequence is 14 residues long. The CDR3 coding sequence is TGTGCCAGTACTGAGTACGTTCGGGGTGAAAAACTGTTTTTT. Translated: CASTEYVRGEKLFF.

The chain combines TRBV7-2 with TRBJ2-7; 8 bases are shared with TRBD1. With 2 bases clipped from V and 2 bases from J, the junction kept 5 bases outside the gene matches. Germline assignment: CDR1 SGHTA and CDR2 FQGNSA. This CDR3 is built from 15 residues. The CDR3 loop reads CASSLPPGQAYEQYF. For the CDR3, the DNA is TGTGCCAGCAGCTTACCACCGGGACAGGCCTACGAGCAGTACTTC. Using reference TRBV7-2 and TRBJ2-7 for the parts outside the CDR3, the full variable domain is GAGVSQSPSNKVTEKGKDVELRCDPISGHTALYWYRQSLGQGLEFLIYFQGNSAPDKSGLPSDRFSAERTGGSVSTLTIQRTQQEDSAVYLCASSLPPGQAYEQYFGPGTRLTVT.

As to this clone: The CDR3 carries no conserved terminal phenylalanine or tryptophan, so it likely arises from a read error. The V and J genes are TRBV6-5 and TRBJ1-6; a weak D match, TRBD1 (6 bases). CDR1 is MNHEY and CDR2 is SVGAGI in the germline V gene. The CDR3 is 14 residues long. V lost 2 bases and J 8 bases, leaving 10 bases between the germline ends. The CDR3 DNA reads as TGTGCCAGCAGTTACGGACAGAGGGATTCACCCCTCCACCTT. This sequence encodes CASSYGQRDSPLHL.